The rows below give T cell receptor beta chains drawn from one sample of a study of blood T cell repertoires in COVID-19. TCRdb's table, derived via immunoSEQ multiplex PCR, lists solely in-frame clones and lacks some. The sample shows about 220,000 clones, almost 90% of them seen only once. What was sequenced was PBMCs or T cells enriched from blood (not recorded which). The receptors were gathered from a woman between 50 and 59 years old with acute COVID-19. Both conserved end residues are part of each CDR3. D genes are given only for firm matches. Not every row has a clone size; where given, it reads once, few, many or a size class.

d_call j_call clone_size v_call cdr3_nt cdr3_aa
. TRBJ2-7 . TRBV12-3/TRBV12-4 TGTGCCAGCAGTTTGCAGGCCTCCTACGAGCAGTACTTC CASSLQASYEQYF
. TRBJ1-3 . TRBV9 TGTGCCAGCAGCGACCCTAGGGGATCTGGAAACACCATATATTTT CASSDPRGSGNTIYF
TRBD1 TRBJ1-2 . TRBV4-3 TGCGCCAGCAGCCAAGTACAGGGGGCTTACGGCTACACCTTC CASSQVQGAYGYTF
TRBD2 TRBJ2-1 . TRBV3-1/TRBV3-2 TGTGCCAGCAGTTGGGGGGGGTACAATGAGCAGTTCTTC CASSWGGYNEQFF
TRBD1 TRBJ1-1 . TRBV28 TGTGCCAGCAGTTCGGGACAGGGGATTGAAGCTTTCTTT CASSSGQGIEAFF
TRBD1 TRBJ1-3 few TRBV7-9 TGTGCCAGCAGCCCCAGGACAGGGCACAGCTCTGGAAACACCATATATTTT CASSPRTGHSSGNTIYF
TRBD2 TRBJ2-1 . TRBV6-5 TGTGCCAGCAGACCCGGACTAGCGCGAAATGAGCAGTTCTTC CASRPGLARNEQFF
TRBD1 TRBJ1-2 . TRBV19 TGTGCCAGTAGTGACAGGGCTGGAGATGGCTACACCTTC CASSDRAGDGYTF
. TRBJ1-2 once TRBV19 TGTGCCAGTAGCCCCCGGGGGGGAGACTACTATGGCTACACCTTC CASSPRGGDYYGYTF
TRBD1 TRBJ1-1 . TRBV30 TGTGCCTGGAGTAAAGGGGGCATGACTGAAGCTTTCTTT CAWSKGGMTEAFF
. TRBJ1-5 . TRBV27 TGTGCCAGCAGTTCACCCGGGAGCAATCAGCCCCAGCATTTT CASSSPGSNQPQHF
. TRBJ1-2 . TRBV4-3 TGCGCCAGCAGCCCACGCCTGGGGGGGTTCTATGGCTACACCTTC CASSPRLGGFYGYTF
TRBD1 TRBJ1-2 . TRBV3-1/TRBV3-2 TGTGCCAGCAGCCAAGAACAGGGGGCTGGCTACACCTTC CASSQEQGAGYTF
. TRBJ2-7 . TRBV5-4 TGTGCCAGCAGCTTGGCGGGGACAACGACCTACGAGCAGTACTTC CASSLAGTTTYEQYF
TRBD1 TRBJ1-5 many TRBV4-1 TGCGCCAGCAGCTACGACAGGGGGCATCCCCAGCATTTT CASSYDRGHPQHF
. TRBJ1-4 . TRBV3-1/TRBV3-2 TGTGCCAGCAGCCGCAACAGGGTAGCTAATGAAAAACTGTTTTTT CASSRNRVANEKLFF
. TRBJ1-1 . TRBV6-6 TGTGCCAGCAGTTACTCGCGAGGTCCTGAAGCTTTCTTT CASSYSRGPEAFF
TRBD1 TRBJ2-7 once TRBV28 TGTGCCAGCAGACGGACAGGTTCCTACGAGCAGTACTTC CASRRTGSYEQYF
. TRBJ1-4 once TRBV27 TGTGCCAGCAGGGGGGGTGCAACTAATGAAAAACTGTTTTTT CASRGGATNEKLFF
. TRBJ2-3 . TRBV7-9 TGTGCCAGCAGCTTAGGTAGGGCGGGCGCCCGCACAGATACGCAGTATTTT CASSLGRAGARTDTQYF
TRBD1 TRBJ2-2 few TRBV28 TGTGCCAGCAAAATATTTCCCAGGACAGGGGGTACCACCGGGGAGCTGTTTTTT CASKIFPRTGGTTGELFF
TRBD1 TRBJ1-2 few TRBV5-1 TGCGCCAGCAGCCAGGGGGCGATAGCTCGGGACTATGGCTACACCTTC CASSQGAIARDYGYTF
. TRBJ2-2 . TRBV27 TGTGCCAGCAGTCCTTATGGAGGAGCCTCTAACACCGGGGAGCTGTTTTTT CASSPYGGASNTGELFF
TRBD1 TRBJ2-5 . TRBV11-3 TGTGCCAGCGGAGACAGGGCTGAGACCCAGTACTTC CASGDRAETQYF
. TRBJ2-7 . TRBV9 TGTGCCAGCAGCGTGGGGGGCTCCTACGAGCAGTACTTC CASSVGGSYEQYF
TRBD1 TRBJ1-3 . TRBV6-5 TGTGCCAGCAGCTTCGACAGGGGCTCTGGAAACACCATATATTTT CASSFDRGSGNTIYF
. TRBJ1-5 . TRBV5-6 TGTGCCAGCAGCTTGGTACGGGGGGGTGGGCCCCAGCATTTT CASSLVRGGGPQHF
. TRBJ1-5 . TRBV4-3 TGCGCCAGCAGCCAAGAGAAGGGGTGGCAGCCCCAGCATTTT CASSQEKGWQPQHF
TRBD2 TRBJ2-7 . TRBV4-2 TGTGCCAGCAGCCAAGGACTAGCTGTCGAGCAGTACTTC CASSQGLAVEQYF
TRBD2 TRBJ2-7 . TRBV19 TGTGCCAGTAGTAGTCCCGGGACTAGCGGGAGGCCCCCCTACGAGCAGTACTTC CASSSPGTSGRPPYEQYF
TRBD1 TRBJ2-1 . TRBV15 TGTGCCACCAGCAGCCCAGGGGGCTACAATGAGCAGTTCTTC CATSSPGGYNEQFF
. TRBJ1-2 . TRBV27 TGTGCCAGCAGTTTAACAGGGTTTAACTATGGCTACACCTTC CASSLTGFNYGYTF
TRBD2 TRBJ2-5 . TRBV5-1 TGCGCCAGCAGCTTGGCTCCACTAGCGGGACGCCAAGAGACCCAGTACTTC CASSLAPLAGRQETQYF
TRBD2 TRBJ2-1 few TRBV7-2 TGTGCCAGCAGCTTACGGAGCGGGACCTACAATGAGCAGTTCTTC CASSLRSGTYNEQFF
. TRBJ1-2 . TRBV19 TGTGCCAGTAGTCCCGGGCAGGGTGTTAACTATGGCTACACCTTC CASSPGQGVNYGYTF
TRBD1 TRBJ2-1 . TRBV15 TGTGCCACCAGCAGAGAGGACAGGGAGGACCATGAGCAGTTCTTC CATSREDREDHEQFF
TRBD2 TRBJ2-1 . TRBV25-1 TGTGCCAGCAGAGGACCGGGACTAGCCTACAATGAGCAGTTCTTC CASRGPGLAYNEQFF
. TRBJ1-3 . TRBV21-1 TGTGCCAGCAGCAGGATTTGGACAGGAAACACCATATATTTT CASSRIWTGNTIYF
TRBD1 TRBJ1-1 . TRBV12-5 TGTGCTAGTGGACGGGACAGCTATGAAGCTTTCTTT CASGRDSYEAFF
TRBD1 TRBJ2-3 . TRBV5-1 TGCGCCAGCAGCTTGGAGGGGGCCAGCACAGATACGCAGTATTTT CASSLEGASTDTQYF
. TRBJ2-7 . TRBV28 TGTGCCAGCAGTCTTATACAGGGTTACGAGCAGTACTTC CASSLIQGYEQYF
TRBD2 TRBJ2-3 . TRBV7-6 TGTGCCAGCAGCTTAGCGTACGGCAGGCAGGAGGGAGCGGGAGGAAGAGATACGCAGTATTTT CASSLAYGRQEGAGGRDTQYF